The 5 T cell receptor beta chains listed next were all sequenced from one sample in a study of CD8+ T cells in alopecia areata. Investigators isolated RNA and reverse transcribed it into cDNA to act as the sequencing template. TCRdb's copy holds only in-frame clones and misses some; the assay was immunoSEQ multiplex PCR. Of hundreds of thousands of clones listed, around 67% are singletons. Sequences were derived from CD4+ T cells sorted from blood, sampled at week 0. Source of these receptors: a human donor with alopecia areata.

The rearrangement uses TRBV29-1 and TRBJ2-2; D is uncertain. The CDR3 is made up of 11 amino acids. The germline gives CDR1 SQVTM, CDR2 ANQGSEA. The ends were cut back, 7 bases at V and 2 bases at J, with 5 bases in the middle. DNA of the CDR3: TGCAGCGGATCAAACACCGGGGAGCTGTTTTTT. This translates into CSGSNTGELFF.

The chain combines TRBV5-6 with TRBJ1-2; tentatively, D is TRBD1 (6 bases). V lost 4 bases and J 5 bases, leaving 15 bases between the germline ends. The V gene's germline CDR1 is SGHDT and CDR2 YYEEEE. The CDR3 sequence is 14 residues long. CDR3 sequence (DNA): TGTGCCAGCAGCGCCCGGGGGCGCGTATATGGCTACACCTTC. Its protein product is CASSARGRVYGYTF.

The rearrangement links TRBV5-1 to TRBJ2-5; D possibly corresponds to TRBD2 (5 bases). CDR3 length: 14 amino acids. Trimming left V 4 bases short and J 2 bases short, with 12 bases between. Looked up from germline, CDR1 is SGHRS and CDR2 is YFSETQ. Here the CDR3 reads CASSPIPGQETQYF. The DNA of the CDR3 is TGCGCCAGCAGCCCAATACCGGGACAAGAGACCCAGTACTTC.

The chain has TRBV9 and TRBJ2-3; 10 nucleotides line up with TRBD2. The germline V gene encodes CDR1 SGDLS and CDR2 YYNGEE. V gave up 1 base and J gave up 10 bases; unmatched junction bases: 6. The CDR3 spans 14 residues. In DNA, the CDR3 is TGTGCCAGCAGCGTATCTAGCGGGGGCCCATCGCAGTATTTT. Protein: CASSVSSGGPSQYF. Together with reference TRBV9 and TRBJ2-3, the CDR3 gives the full variable domain: DSGVTQTPKHLITATGQRVTLRCSPRSGDLSVYWYQQSLDQGLQFLIQYYNGEERAKGNILERFSAQQFPDLHSELNLSSLELGDSALYFCASSVSSGGPSQYFGPGTRLTVL.

The rearrangement links TRBV25-1 to TRBJ2-7, with D unclear. The germline CDR1 and CDR2 sequences are MGHDK and SYGVNS. This CDR3 contains 14 residues. Between the trimmed V and J ends, which lost 5 bases and 5 bases, there was a span of 16 bases. The CDR3 region has the DNA TGTGCCAGCAGTACGAAGGGTAAGACCCACGAGCAGTACTTC. This sequence encodes CASSTKGKTHEQYF.